Each of the 12 T cell receptor beta chains below was sequenced from the same sample in a study of OX40 agonist ivuxolimab in advanced cancers. TCRdb's table, derived via immunoSEQ multiplex PCR, lists solely in-frame clones and lacks some. The table records about 100,000 clones, approximately 90% of them present only once. Sample: CD4+ or CD8+ T cells sorted from blood, taken in a trial of the OX40 agonist ivuxolimab. These receptors were taken from an adult with an advanced solid tumor such as melanoma, head and neck, liver or kidney cancer.

The chain is built from TRBV28 and TRBJ2-1; D is ambiguous. The CDR3 totals 14 residues. V was pared by 4 bases and J by 4 bases, with 11 bases between. Germline V gives CDR1 MDHEN, CDR2 SYDVKM. CDR3 sequence (DNA): TGTGCCAGCAGTTATCCGGCGCGGTACAATGAGCAGTTCTTC. Its protein product is CASSYPARYNEQFF.

The chain combines TRBV11-2 with TRBJ2-5; 9 positions match TRBD2. The CDR3 totals 17 residues. CDR1 SGHAT and CDR2 FQNNGV come from the germline V gene. The ends lost 5 bases at V and 2 bases at J; junction bases unmatched: 12. CDR3 residues: CASSQGGLAGWQETQYF. CDR3 sequence (DNA): TGTGCCAGCAGCCAGGGGGGGCTAGCGGGATGGCAAGAGACCCAGTACTTC.

The chain uses TRBV6-7 and TRBJ1-2; D gene ambiguous. TRBV6-7 is annotated as an ORF whose role is uncertain. The V gene lost 0 bases and the J gene lost 2 bases, with 7 bases spanning the gap. The CDR3 is 14 amino acids. DNA of the CDR3: TGTGCCAGCAGTTACTCAGCGGGGAACTATGGCTACACCTTC. This translates into CASSYSAGNYGYTF.

The chain links TRBV18 to TRBJ2-1; the match to TRBD2 covers 7 bases. The germline CDR1 and CDR2 sequences are KGHSH and LQKENI. Trimming cost V 6 bases and J 3 bases; bases outside gene matches: 8. CDR3 length: 15 amino acids. Written as DNA, the CDR3 is TGTGCCAGCTCCCCGAGGGAGGGCCGCTACAATGAGCAGTTCTTC. Encoded protein: CASSPREGRYNEQFF.

The rearrangement links TRBV6-1 to TRBJ1-1, with 9 bases fitting TRBD1. The germline gives CDR1 MNHNS, CDR2 SASEGT. The CDR3 runs to 15 residues. V dropped 6 bases and J dropped 6; count of bases not matched to a gene: 11. The CDR3 nucleotides read TGTGCCAGCAGGACTGGACAGGGGAGGCTGGCTGAAGCTTTCTTT. It codes for CASRTGQGRLAEAFF.

The rearrangement joins TRBV5-6 to TRBJ1-3, with no clear D. Trimming took 1 base from V and 3 from J, leaving 2 bases between them. The CDR3 totals 12 residues. CDR1 SGHDT and CDR2 YYEEEE come from the germline V gene. The CDR3 loop reads CASSLYGNTIYF. The DNA of the CDR3 is TGTGCCAGCAGCTTGTATGGAAACACCATATATTTT. The full variable domain, completed using reference TRBV5-6 and TRBJ1-3, is DAGVTQSPTHLIKTRGQQVTLRCSPKSGHDTVSWYQQALGQGPQFIFQYYEEEERQRGNFPDRFSGHQFPNYSSELNVNALLLGDSALYLCASSLYGNTIYFGEGSWLTVV.

The CDR3 spells CASSGLAGDTGELFF. The CDR3, as DNA: TGCGCCAGCAGCGGACTAGCGGGAGACACCGGGGAGCTGTTTTTT. V and J are TRBV10-2 and TRBJ2-2; 13 nucleotides line up with TRBD2. From germline, CDR1 is WSHSY and CDR2 SAAADI. Trimming removed 6 bases from V and 3 bases from J; junction bases left unmatched: 1. The CDR3 sequence is 15 residues long.

This clone was observed a single time. This rearrangement joins TRBV5-4 to TRBJ2-1; 11 positions agree with TRBD2. Trimming took 3 bases from V and 7 from J; bases not matched to a gene: 6. Germline V lookup: CDR1 SGHNT, CDR2 YYREEE (reference sequence). The length of the CDR3 is 15 residues. DNA for the CDR3: TGTGCCAGCAGCTGGTTAGCGGGAGGGGGGAATGAGCAGTTCTTC. It yields the protein CASSWLAGGGNEQFF.

This chain uses TRBV4-1 with TRBJ1-2; TRBD1 might be the D (6 bases). V was cut by 0 bases and J by 5 bases, with 16 bases left in between. The germline gives CDR1 MGHRA, CDR2 YSYEKL. The CDR3 spans 16 residues. CDR3 sequence: CASSQEENRVHYGYTF. In DNA form, the CDR3 reads TGCGCCAGCAGCCAAGAAGAAAACAGGGTTCATTATGGCTACACCTTC.

DNA of the CDR3: TGTGCCAGTAGAACTCAGGGAGAGAACACTGAAGCTTTCTTT. Protein product: CASRTQGENTEAFF. The chain employs TRBV19 and TRBJ1-1; D may be TRBD1 (5 bases). The length of the CDR3 is 14 residues. V lost 6 bases to trimming and J lost 1 base, with 12 bases between them. Germline CDR1 is LNHDA and CDR2 is SQIVND (reference sequence).

V gene TRBV5-6 combines with J gene TRBJ2-7; 7 bases line up with TRBD2. This CDR3 is built from 14 residues. The germline gives CDR1 SGHDT, CDR2 YYEEEE. J gave up 2 bases and V 2 bases, and 4 bases lay outside the gene matches. The CDR3 region is CASSFGTNPYEQYF. The CDR3 DNA reads TGTGCCAGCAGCTTTGGGACTAATCCCTACGAGCAGTACTTC.

The rearrangement links TRBV27 to TRBJ1-4; D is unresolved. Germline V gene lookup returns CDR1 MNHEY and CDR2 SMNVEV (reference sequence). Trimming cost V 5 bases and J 0 bases, with 10 bases left between them. There are 15 residues in the CDR3. The CDR3 DNA reads as TGTGCCAGCAGTGCCTCAAGAGCAACTAATGAAAAACTGTTTTTT. Its protein product is CASSASRATNEKLFF.